The entry that follows covers one TCR beta chain sequence. The sample belongs to a study of beta chain features in type 1 diabetes. Sequenced material consisted of expressed TCRB transcripts (all of the isolated RNA was reverse transcribed). The assay was immunoSEQ multiplex PCR, and TCRdb's table has in-frame clones only and misses some. The sample contains under 950,000 clones, roughly 15% of which appear only once. The germline V gene has CDR1 MGHRA and CDR2 YSYEKL. CDR3 length: 15 residues. Trimming took 6 bases from V and 8 from J; bases not matched to a gene: 11. The sequence was obtained from a woman between 18 and 29 years old in good health. The chain employs TRBV4-1 and TRBJ1-4; TRBD1 agrees at 8 bases. The sample taken for sequencing was naive CD4+ T cells from blood. The CDR3 nucleotides read TGCGCCAGCAGGGCTGACAGGGGAGGACAAGAAAAACTGTTTTTT. Translated: CASRADRGGQEKLFF.